The clone carrying this T cell receptor (beta chain) was observed a handful of times. This entry belongs to a study of blood T cell repertoires in COVID-19. Study overall: COVID-19 samples, acute and convalescent, were from the United States, Italy and Spain. Sample material is recorded as cDNA or gDNA derived from T cells, B-cell-depleted T cells, or PBMCs.

In the study's own analysis: Estimation of nucleated cell counts relied on the amplification of reference gene primers. Only in-frame clones appear in the TCRdb table, and some are missing; sequencing was by immunoSEQ multiplex PCR. The D gene and trimming were derived from the DNA, and the V and J assignments and clone size from that table. The sample holds under 300,000 clones, more than 80% seen once. CDR3 size: 12 residues. The V end lost 3 bases, the J end lost 8 bases, and 11 bases lay between the germline ends. The germline V gene has CDR1 SGDLS and CDR2 YYNGEE. This receptor was identified in a human donor in a cohort sampled during active COVID-19. The gene calls are TRBV9 and TRBJ1-2, with D perhaps TRBD1 (6 bases). The source material was peripheral blood. In nucleotides, the CDR3 is TGTGCCAGCAGCGCAGGGGCAGGGGGCTACACCTTC. Protein sequence: CASSAGAGGYTF.